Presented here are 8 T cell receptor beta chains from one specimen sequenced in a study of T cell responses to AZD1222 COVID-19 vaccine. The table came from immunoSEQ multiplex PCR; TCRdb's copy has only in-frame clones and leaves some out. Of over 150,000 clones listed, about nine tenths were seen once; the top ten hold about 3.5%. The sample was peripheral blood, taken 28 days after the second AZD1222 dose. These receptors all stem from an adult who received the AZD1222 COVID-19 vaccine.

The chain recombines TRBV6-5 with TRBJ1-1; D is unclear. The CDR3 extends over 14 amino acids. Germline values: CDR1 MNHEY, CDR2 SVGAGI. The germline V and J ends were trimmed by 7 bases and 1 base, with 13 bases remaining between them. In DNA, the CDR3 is TGTGCCAGCAACAACGGACGGGAGAACACTGAAGCTTTCTTT. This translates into CASNNGRENTEAFF.

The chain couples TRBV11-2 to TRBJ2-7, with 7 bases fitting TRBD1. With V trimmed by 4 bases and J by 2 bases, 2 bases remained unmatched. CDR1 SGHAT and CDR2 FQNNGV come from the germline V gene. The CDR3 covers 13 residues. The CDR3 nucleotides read TGTGCCAGCAGCTCGGGACAGACCTACGAGCAGTACTTC. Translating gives CASSSGQTYEQYF.

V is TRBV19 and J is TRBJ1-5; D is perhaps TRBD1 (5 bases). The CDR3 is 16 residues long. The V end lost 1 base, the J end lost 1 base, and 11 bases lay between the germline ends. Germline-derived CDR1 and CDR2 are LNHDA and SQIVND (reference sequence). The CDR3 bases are TGTGCCAGTAGTATAGGCAGGGTACCAAGCAATCAGCCCCAGCATTTT. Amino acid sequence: CASSIGRVPSNQPQHF.

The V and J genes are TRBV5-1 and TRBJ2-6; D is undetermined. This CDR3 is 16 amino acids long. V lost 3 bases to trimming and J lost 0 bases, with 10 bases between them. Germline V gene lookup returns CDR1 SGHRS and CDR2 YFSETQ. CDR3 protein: CASSSTWSSGANVLTF. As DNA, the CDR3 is TGCGCCAGCAGCTCGACCTGGAGCTCTGGGGCCAACGTCCTGACTTTC. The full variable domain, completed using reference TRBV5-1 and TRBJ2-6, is KAGVTQTPRYLIKTRGQQVTLSCSPISGHRSVSWYQQTPGQGLQFLFEYFSETQRNKGNFPGRFSGRQFSNSRSEMNVSTLELGDSALYLCASSSTWSSGANVLTFGAGSRLTVL.

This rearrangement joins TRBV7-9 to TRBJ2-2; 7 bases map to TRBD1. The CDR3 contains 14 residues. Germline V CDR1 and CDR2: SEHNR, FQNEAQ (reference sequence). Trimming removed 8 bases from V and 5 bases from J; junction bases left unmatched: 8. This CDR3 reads CASLDRVQTGELFF. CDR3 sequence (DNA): TGTGCCAGCCTAGACAGGGTGCAGACCGGGGAGCTGTTTTTT.

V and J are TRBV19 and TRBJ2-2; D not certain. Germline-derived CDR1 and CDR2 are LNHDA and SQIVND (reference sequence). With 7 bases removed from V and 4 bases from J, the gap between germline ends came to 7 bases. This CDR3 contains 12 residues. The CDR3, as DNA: TGTGCCAGTAAAAAGGCCACCGGGGAGCTGTTTTTT. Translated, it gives CASKKATGELFF.

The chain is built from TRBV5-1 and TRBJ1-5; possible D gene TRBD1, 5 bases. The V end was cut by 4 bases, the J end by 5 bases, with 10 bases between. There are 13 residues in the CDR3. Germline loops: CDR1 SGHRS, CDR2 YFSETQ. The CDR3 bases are TGCGCCAGCAGCCAGGAAGGGGATCAGCCCCAGCATTTT. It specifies CASSQEGDQPQHF.

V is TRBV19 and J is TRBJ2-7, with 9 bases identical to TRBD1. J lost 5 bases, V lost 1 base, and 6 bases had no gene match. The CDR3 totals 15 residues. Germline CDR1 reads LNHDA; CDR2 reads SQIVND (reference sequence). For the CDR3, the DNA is TGTGCCAGTAGTATAGTCGGACAGGGGAGACACGAGCAGTACTTC. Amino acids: CASSIVGQGRHEQYF.